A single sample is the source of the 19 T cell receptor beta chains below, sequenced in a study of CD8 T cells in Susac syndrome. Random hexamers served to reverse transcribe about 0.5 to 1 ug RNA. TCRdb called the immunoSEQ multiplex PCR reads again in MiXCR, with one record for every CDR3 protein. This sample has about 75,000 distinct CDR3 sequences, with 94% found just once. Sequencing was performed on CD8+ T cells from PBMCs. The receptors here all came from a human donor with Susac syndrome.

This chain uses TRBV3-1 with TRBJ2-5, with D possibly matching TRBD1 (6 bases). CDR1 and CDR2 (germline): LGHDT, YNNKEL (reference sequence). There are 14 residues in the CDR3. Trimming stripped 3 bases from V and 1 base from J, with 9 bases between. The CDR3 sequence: CASSHRTVQETQYF. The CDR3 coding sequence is TGTGCCAGCAGCCACCGGACAGTCCAAGAGACCCAGTACTTC.

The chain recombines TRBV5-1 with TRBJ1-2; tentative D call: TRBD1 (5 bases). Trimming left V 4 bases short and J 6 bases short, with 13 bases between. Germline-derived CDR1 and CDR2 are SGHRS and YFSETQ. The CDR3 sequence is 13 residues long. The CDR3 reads CASSPNGGHGYTF. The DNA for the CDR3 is TGCGCCAGCAGCCCTAATGGGGGTCATGGCTACACCTTC. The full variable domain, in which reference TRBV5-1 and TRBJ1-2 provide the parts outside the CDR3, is KAGVTQTPRYLIKTRGQQVTLSCSPISGHRSVSWYQQTPGQGLQFLFEYFSETQRNKGNFPGRFSGRQFSNSRSEMNVSTLELGDSALYLCASSPNGGHGYTFGSGTRLTVV.

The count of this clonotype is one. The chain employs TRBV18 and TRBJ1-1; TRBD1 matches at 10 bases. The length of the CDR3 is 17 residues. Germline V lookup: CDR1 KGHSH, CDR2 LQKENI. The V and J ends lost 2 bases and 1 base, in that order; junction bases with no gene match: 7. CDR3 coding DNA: TGTGCCAGCTCACCAGTTGAGACAGGGGGCCAGAACACTGAAGCTTTCTTT. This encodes CASSPVETGGQNTEAFF.

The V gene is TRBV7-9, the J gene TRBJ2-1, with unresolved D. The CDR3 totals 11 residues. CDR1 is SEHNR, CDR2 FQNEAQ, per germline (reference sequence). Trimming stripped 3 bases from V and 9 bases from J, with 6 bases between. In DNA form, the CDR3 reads TGTGCCAGCAGCTTTATCGCTGAGCAGTTCTTC. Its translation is CASSFIAEQFF.

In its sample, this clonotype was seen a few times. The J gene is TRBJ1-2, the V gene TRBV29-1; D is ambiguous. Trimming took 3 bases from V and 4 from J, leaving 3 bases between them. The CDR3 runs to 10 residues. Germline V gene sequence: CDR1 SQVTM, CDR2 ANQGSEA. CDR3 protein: CSVDGYGYTF. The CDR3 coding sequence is TGCAGCGTTGATGGCTATGGCTACACCTTC. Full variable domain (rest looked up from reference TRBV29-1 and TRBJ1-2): SAVISQKPSRDICQRGTSLTIQCQVDSQVTMMFWYRQQPGQSLTLIATANQGSEATYESGFVIDKFPISRPNLTFSTLTVSNMSPEDSSIYLCSVDGYGYTFGSGTRLTVV.

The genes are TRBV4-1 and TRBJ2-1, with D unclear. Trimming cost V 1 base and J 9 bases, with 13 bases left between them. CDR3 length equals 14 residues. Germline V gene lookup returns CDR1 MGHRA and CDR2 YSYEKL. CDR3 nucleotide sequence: TGCGCCAGCAGCCAAGGTCCCCAAGACTTTGAGCAGTTCTTC. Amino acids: CASSQGPQDFEQFF.

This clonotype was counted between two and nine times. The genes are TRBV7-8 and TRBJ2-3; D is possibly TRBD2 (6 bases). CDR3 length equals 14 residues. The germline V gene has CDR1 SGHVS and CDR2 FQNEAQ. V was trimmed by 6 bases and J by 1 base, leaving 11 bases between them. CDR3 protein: CASSSPGGTDTQYF. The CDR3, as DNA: TGTGCCAGCAGTTCCCCGGGGGGCACAGATACGCAGTATTTT.

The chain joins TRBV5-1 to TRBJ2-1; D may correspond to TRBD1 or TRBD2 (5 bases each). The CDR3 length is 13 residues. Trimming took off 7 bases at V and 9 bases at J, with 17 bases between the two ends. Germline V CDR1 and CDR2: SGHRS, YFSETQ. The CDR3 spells CASAPSGTSEQFF. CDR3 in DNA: TGCGCCAGCGCCCCGTCAGGGACGAGTGAGCAGTTCTTC.

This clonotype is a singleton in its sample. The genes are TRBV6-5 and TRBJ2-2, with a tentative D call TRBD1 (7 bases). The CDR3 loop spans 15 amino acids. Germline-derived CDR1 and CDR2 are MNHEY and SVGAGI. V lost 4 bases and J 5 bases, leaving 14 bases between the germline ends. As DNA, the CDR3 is TGTGCCAGCAGTTTGACCAGGGGGAGGACCGGGGAGCTGTTTTTT. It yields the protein CASSLTRGRTGELFF.

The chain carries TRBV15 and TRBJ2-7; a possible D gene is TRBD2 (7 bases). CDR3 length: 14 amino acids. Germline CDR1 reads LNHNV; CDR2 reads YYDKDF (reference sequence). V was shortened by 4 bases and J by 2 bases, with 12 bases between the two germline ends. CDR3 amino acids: CATSNSRGPYEQYF. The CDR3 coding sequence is TGTGCCACCAGCAACTCGCGGGGGCCCTACGAGCAGTACTTC.

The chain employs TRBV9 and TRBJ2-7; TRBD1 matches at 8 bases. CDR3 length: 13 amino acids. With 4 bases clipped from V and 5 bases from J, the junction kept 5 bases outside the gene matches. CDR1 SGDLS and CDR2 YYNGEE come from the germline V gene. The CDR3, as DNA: TGTGCCAGCAGCCGACCAGGGGGCCACGAGCAGTACTTC. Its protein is CASSRPGGHEQYF.

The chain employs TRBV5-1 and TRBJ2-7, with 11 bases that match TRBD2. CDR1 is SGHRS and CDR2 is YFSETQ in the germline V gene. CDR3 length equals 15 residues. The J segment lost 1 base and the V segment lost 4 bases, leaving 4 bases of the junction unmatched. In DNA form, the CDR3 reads TGCGCCAGCAGCCACGGGACTAGCGGTTCCTACGAGCAGTACTTC. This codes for CASSHGTSGSYEQYF.

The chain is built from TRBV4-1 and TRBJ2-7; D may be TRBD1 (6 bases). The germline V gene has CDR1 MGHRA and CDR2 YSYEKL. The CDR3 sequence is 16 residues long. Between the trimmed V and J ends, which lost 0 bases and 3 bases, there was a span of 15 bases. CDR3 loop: CASSQDPAGASYEQYF. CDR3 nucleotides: TGCGCCAGCAGCCAAGATCCGGCAGGGGCGAGCTACGAGCAGTACTTC.

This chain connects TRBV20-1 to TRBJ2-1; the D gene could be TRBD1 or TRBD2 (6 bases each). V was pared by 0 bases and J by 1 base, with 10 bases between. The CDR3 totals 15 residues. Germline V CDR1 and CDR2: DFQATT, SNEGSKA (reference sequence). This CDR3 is CSARDPGASYNEQFF. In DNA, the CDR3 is TGCAGTGCTAGAGATCCGGGGGCGTCCTACAATGAGCAGTTCTTC.

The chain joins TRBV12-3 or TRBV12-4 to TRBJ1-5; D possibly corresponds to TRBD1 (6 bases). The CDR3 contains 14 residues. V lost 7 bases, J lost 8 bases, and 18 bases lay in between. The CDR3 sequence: CASTSQDRRKPQHF. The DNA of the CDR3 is TGTGCCAGCACCAGCCAGGACAGAAGGAAGCCCCAGCATTTT.

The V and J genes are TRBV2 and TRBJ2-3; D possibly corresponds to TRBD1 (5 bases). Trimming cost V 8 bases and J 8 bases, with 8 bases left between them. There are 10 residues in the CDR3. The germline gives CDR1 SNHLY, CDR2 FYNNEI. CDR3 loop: CASLQGTQYF. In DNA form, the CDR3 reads TGTGCCAGCCTCCAGGGTACGCAGTATTTT. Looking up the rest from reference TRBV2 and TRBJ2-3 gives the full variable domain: EPEVTQTPSHQVTQMGQEVILRCVPISNHLYFYWYRQILGQKVEFLVSFYNNEISEKSEIFDDQFSVERPDGSNFTLKIRSTKLEDSAMYFCASLQGTQYFGPGTRLTVL.

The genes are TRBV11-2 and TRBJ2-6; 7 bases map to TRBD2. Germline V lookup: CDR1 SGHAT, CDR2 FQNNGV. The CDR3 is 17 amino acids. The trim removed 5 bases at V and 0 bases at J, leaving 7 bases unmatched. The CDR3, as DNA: TGTGCCAGCAGCCGAGTGGGGACTATCTCTGGGGCCAACGTCCTGACTTTC. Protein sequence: CASSRVGTISGANVLTF. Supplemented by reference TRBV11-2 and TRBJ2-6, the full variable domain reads EAGVAQSPRYKIIEKRQSVAFWCNPISGHATLYWYQQILGQGPKLLIQFQNNGVVDDSQLPKDRFSAERLKGVDSTLKIQPAKLEDSAVYLCASSRVGTISGANVLTFGAGSRLTVL.

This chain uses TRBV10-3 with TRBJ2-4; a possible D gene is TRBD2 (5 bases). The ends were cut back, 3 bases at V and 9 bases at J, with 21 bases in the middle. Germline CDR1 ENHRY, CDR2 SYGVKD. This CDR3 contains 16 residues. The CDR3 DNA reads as TGTGCCATCAGTGAAGACAAGGCTCTAGCCGTGTCCATTCAGTACTTC. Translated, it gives CAISEDKALAVSIQYF.

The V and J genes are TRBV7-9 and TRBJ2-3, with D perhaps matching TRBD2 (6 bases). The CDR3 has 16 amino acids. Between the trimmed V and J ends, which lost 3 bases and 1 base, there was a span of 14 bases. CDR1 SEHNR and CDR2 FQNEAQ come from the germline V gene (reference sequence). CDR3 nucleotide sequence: TGTGCCAGCAGCTTCTCGGGGCCTAGCGGCACAGATACGCAGTATTTT. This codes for CASSFSGPSGTDTQYF. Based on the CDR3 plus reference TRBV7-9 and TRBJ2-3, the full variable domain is DTGVSQNPRHKITKRGQNVTFRCDPISEHNRLYWYRQTLGQGPEFLTYFQNEAQLEKSRLLSDRFSAERPKGSFSTLEIQRTEQGDSAMYLCASSFSGPSGTDTQYFGPGTRLTVL.